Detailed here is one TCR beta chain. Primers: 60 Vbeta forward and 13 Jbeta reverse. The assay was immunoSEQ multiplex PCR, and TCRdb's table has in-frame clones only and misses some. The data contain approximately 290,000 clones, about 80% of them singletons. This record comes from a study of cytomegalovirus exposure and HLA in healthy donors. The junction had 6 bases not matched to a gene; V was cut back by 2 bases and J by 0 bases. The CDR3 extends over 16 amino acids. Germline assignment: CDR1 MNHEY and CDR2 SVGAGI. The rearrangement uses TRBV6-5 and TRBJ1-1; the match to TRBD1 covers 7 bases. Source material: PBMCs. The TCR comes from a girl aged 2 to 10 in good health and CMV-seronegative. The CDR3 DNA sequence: TGTGCCAGCAGTTACGGTCAGGGGGACATGAACACTGAAGCTTTCTTT. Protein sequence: CASSYGQGDMNTEAFF.